The rows below give T cell receptor beta chains drawn from one sample of a study of T cell responses to AZD1222 COVID-19 vaccine. Clones were sequenced by immunoSEQ multiplex PCR, and TCRdb holds only the in-frame ones, with some missing. The data show approximately 130,000 clones, over 75% seen once. The specimen comprised peripheral blood, sampled 28 days after the second AZD1222 dose. These receptors originate from an adult who received the AZD1222 COVID-19 vaccine. Each CDR3 is given with its conserved first and last residue. Each record gives: clone size, D gene, J gene, V gene, CDR3 DNA, CDR3 protein. The D gene is left open where the match is weak. Expanded clones are given a class, and other clones once, few, many or no size at all.

>NA|NA|TRBJ2-3|TRBV5-1
TGCGCCAGCAGCAGTAAACCTTCGGACTCGCCCTCTAGCACAGATACGCAGTATTTT
CASSSKPSDSPSSTDTQYF
>few|NA|TRBJ1-1|TRBV6-5
TGTGCCAGCAGTAGCCCGAGGGGTAACACTGAAGCTTTCTTT
CASSSPRGNTEAFF
>NA|NA|TRBJ1-6|TRBV27
TGTGCCAGCAGTCCCTATAATTCACCCCTCCACTTT
CASSPYNSPLHF
>NA|NA|TRBJ2-5|TRBV7-9
TGTGCCAGCAGCCTCGACGGTGCGACCCAGTACTTC
CASSLDGATQYF
>NA|NA|TRBJ2-5|TRBV27
TGTGCCAGCAGTTTCCAGGGGGGAGAGACCCAGTACTTC
CASSFQGGETQYF
>NA|NA|TRBJ2-5|TRBV2
TGTGCCAGCAAGGAGACGGGCCTCCAAGAGACCCAGTACTTC
CASKETGLQETQYF
>NA|NA|TRBJ2-7|TRBV7-2
TGTGCCAGCAGCTTAAACCCACTCGGCTACGAGCAGTACTTC
CASSLNPLGYEQYF
>once|NA|TRBJ2-5|TRBV24-1
TGTGCCACCAGTGACCGTGACGGCAGGGAAGAGACCCAGTACTTC
CATSDRDGREETQYF
>NA|TRBD1|TRBJ2-2|TRBV5-4
TGTGCCAGCAGCACGGGACAGGTGCCCACCGGGGAGCTGTTTTTT
CASSTGQVPTGELFF
>NA|NA|TRBJ1-1|TRBV11-2
TGTGCCAGCAGCTCACTTGGGGGTCTCTTCACTGAAGCTTTCTTT
CASSSLGGLFTEAFF
>once|TRBD2|TRBJ2-1|TRBV2
TGTGCCAGCAAAGGGACTAGCGGTCCCAATGAGCAGTTCTTC
CASKGTSGPNEQFF
>NA|NA|TRBJ2-3|TRBV9
TGTGCCAGCAGCTCCGTGACGGGCGCAGATACGCAGTATTTT
CASSSVTGADTQYF
>NA|TRBD1|TRBJ1-2|TRBV29-1
TGCAGCGTGCAGGGGGCATACTATGGCTACACCTTC
CSVQGAYYGYTF
>NA|TRBD1|TRBJ1-2|TRBV7-2
TGTGCCAGCAGCTTAGGTCTCAGGGGGGCCGACTATGGCTACACCTTC
CASSLGLRGADYGYTF
>NA|TRBD1|TRBJ2-2|TRBV3-1/TRBV3-2
TGTGCCAGCAGCCAAGGAGGGGGCGTAGGCACCGGGGAGCTGTTTTTT
CASSQGGGVGTGELFF
>NA|NA|TRBJ1-2|TRBV3-1/TRBV3-2
TGTGCCAGCAGCCAAGATCGGCACAATGGCTACACCTTC
CASSQDRHNGYTF
>NA|NA|TRBJ2-7|TRBV29-1
TGCAGCGTCCCCGAAGGAGCCTACGAGCAGTACTTC
CSVPEGAYEQYF
>once|NA|TRBJ2-3|TRBV29-1
TGCAGCGTTGCCATAACTAGCTATACGCAGTATTTT
CSVAITSYTQYF
>NA|TRBD1|TRBJ1-2|TRBV11-2
TGTGCCAGCAGCTTTAATTATCAGGGGACAGGGGAAGGAGAGAGGGGCTACACCTTC
CASSFNYQGTGEGERGYTF
>NA|NA|TRBJ2-1|TRBV12-3/TRBV12-4
TGTGCCAGCAGTTTAGTGGTGGGATATGAGCAGTTCTTC
CASSLVVGYEQFF
>NA|NA|TRBJ1-1|TRBV11-3
TGTGCCAGCAGCTCTGACAGATACACTGAAGCTTTCTTT
CASSSDRYTEAFF
>NA|NA|TRBJ2-3|TRBV30
TGTGCCTGGAGTGTTGGGGATACGCAGTATTTT
CAWSVGDTQYF
>NA|NA|TRBJ2-1|TRBV3-1/TRBV3-2
TGTGCCAGCAGCCAAGGTATTAGCTGGAATAATGAGCAGTTCTTC
CASSQGISWNNEQFF
>NA|TRBD1|TRBJ1-6|TRBV3-1/TRBV3-2
TGTGCCAGCAGCCATCAGATGACAGGGGGAAGGGCACCCCTCCACTTT
CASSHQMTGGRAPLHF
>NA|NA|TRBJ1-5|TRBV13
TGTGCCAGCAGCTTAGGCCTTGGCGGGCAGCCCCAGCATTTT
CASSLGLGGQPQHF
>NA|NA|TRBJ1-6|TRBV19
TGTGCCTGCGCCCCTTCCAGCTCATCCCATTCACCCCTCCACTTT
CACAPSSSSHSPLHF
>NA|TRBD1|TRBJ1-3|TRBV29-1
TGCAGCCCCATGACAGGGATTTTCGGTATTCTGCGGCAGGCCACCATATATTTT
CSPMTGIFGILRQATIYF
>NA|TRBD2|TRBJ2-1|TRBV7-8
TGTGCCAGCAGCTACCGGCTAGCGGGAGGATTGAATGAGCAGTTCTTC
CASSYRLAGGLNEQFF
>NA|NA|TRBJ2-5|TRBV19
TGTGCCAGTAGTATGTCCCGGGGGTCGGAGACCCAGTACTTC
CASSMSRGSETQYF
>NA|TRBD1|TRBJ1-6|TRBV2
TGTGCCAGCAGCGGACAGGGAGGGTCTAATTCACCCCTCCACTTT
CASSGQGGSNSPLHF
>once|NA|TRBJ1-5|TRBV12-3/TRBV12-4
TGTGCCAGCAGTTTGGGGGGTTTTAAGCCCCAGCATTTT
CASSLGGFKPQHF
>once|NA|TRBJ1-2|TRBV19
TGTGCCAGTAGTAGGGGGATTCTTAACTATGGCTACACCTTC
CASSRGILNYGYTF
>once|NA|TRBJ2-1|TRBV19
TGTGCCAGTAGTCCCTCCGGGGACCGATACAATGAGCAGTTCTTC
CASSPSGDRYNEQFF
>NA|NA|TRBJ2-5|TRBV15
TGTGCCACCAGCAGAGATCCGGAAGAGACCCAGTACTTC
CATSRDPEETQYF
>NA|NA|TRBJ1-4|TRBV12-3/TRBV12-4
TGTGCCAGCAGTCCTTCAGGGAGTGAAAAACTGTTTTTT
CASSPSGSEKLFF
>NA|NA|TRBJ2-2|TRBV25-1
TGTGCCAGCAGTCCGCCCCCTGGGGATACCGGGGAGCTGTTTTTT
CASSPPPGDTGELFF
>NA|TRBD1|TRBJ1-3|TRBV7-2
TGTGCCAGCAGCCAAACGGTTATACAGGGGGGCTCTGGAAACACCATATATTTT
CASSQTVIQGGSGNTIYF